These 28 T cell receptor beta chains were all obtained from the same sample, sequenced in a study of cytomegalovirus exposure and HLA in healthy donors. Amplification used 60 Vbeta primers and 13 Jbeta primers. TCRdb keeps only in-frame clones here, not all; method: immunoSEQ multiplex PCR. The sample is made up of roughly 120,000 clones, and the top ten hold 5.5% to 8% of it. The material sequenced was PBMCs. Source of these receptors: a man in his forties in good health and CMV-seropositive.

V usage is TRBV6-4 and J usage is TRBJ2-3, with D possibly matching TRBD2 (5 bases). Trimming shortened V by 9 bases and J by 0 bases, and 19 bases separated the two germline ends. The CDR3 is 16 amino acids. CDR1 is MRHNA and CDR2 is SNTAGT in the germline V gene. The CDR3 DNA reads TGTGCCAGTAGCTCCGGGGTGGAGCGGAGCACAGATACGCAGTATTTT. Encoded protein: CASSSGVERSTDTQYF.

This chain joins TRBV29-1 and TRBJ1-4; D is undetermined. Trimming removed 0 bases at V and 6 bases at J, with 8 bases between. The CDR3 totals 13 residues. Germline V gene lookup returns CDR1 SQVTM and CDR2 ANQGSEA. The CDR3 bases are TGCAGCGTTGAAGAGGGAGTCGATGAAAAACTGTTTTTT. Protein: CSVEEGVDEKLFF.

The J gene is TRBJ2-1, the V gene TRBV5-8, with 7 bases matching TRBD2. V was clipped by 4 bases and J by 0 bases; unmatched bases: 13. Germline values: CDR1 SGHTS, CDR2 YDEGEE. This CDR3 contains 18 residues. This chain's CDR3 is CASSPARILARSYNEQFF. CDR3 coding DNA: TGTGCCAGCAGCCCCGCCAGAATACTAGCGCGCTCCTACAATGAGCAGTTCTTC.

The chain couples TRBV7-9 to TRBJ1-1, with 7 bases lining up with TRBD1. The CDR3 sequence is 14 residues long. The germline V gene has CDR1 SEHNR and CDR2 FQNEAQ (reference sequence). V was clipped by 2 bases and J by 6 bases; unmatched bases: 6. CDR3 in amino acids: CASSLTGVFAEAFF. In nucleotides, the CDR3 is TGTGCCAGCAGCTTAACAGGGGTTTTCGCTGAAGCTTTCTTT.

The genes are TRBV6-1 and TRBJ1-5, with 7 bases aligning to TRBD1. The J segment lost 5 bases and the V segment lost 1 base, leaving 2 bases of the junction unmatched. The CDR3 has 14 residues. The V gene's germline CDR1 is MNHNS and CDR2 SASEGT. Here the CDR3 reads CASSEVTGDQPQHF. The CDR3 region has the DNA TGTGCCAGCAGTGAAGTAACAGGGGATCAGCCCCAGCATTTT.

The genes are TRBV4-1 and TRBJ2-7, with D perhaps TRBD2 (5 bases). V lost 7 bases and J 1 base, leaving 17 bases between the germline ends. This CDR3 spans 15 amino acids. Germline-derived CDR1 and CDR2 are MGHRA and YSYEKL. CDR3 loop: CASTLFEGTSYEQYF. The CDR3 DNA reads TGCGCCAGCACCCTTTTCGAGGGCACTTCCTACGAGCAGTACTTC.

The J gene is TRBJ1-1, the V gene TRBV5-8, with a possible D match to TRBD1 (6 bases). Germline CDR1 SGHTS, CDR2 YDEGEE. The V gene lost 2 bases and the J gene lost 10 bases, with 15 bases spanning the gap. The CDR3 runs to 13 residues. The CDR3 loop reads CASSFQLRGIAFF. The CDR3 DNA follows: TGTGCCAGCAGCTTCCAACTCAGGGGAATAGCTTTCTTT.

V and J are TRBV7-6 and TRBJ2-1; TRBD2 matches at 7 bases. This CDR3 is 14 amino acids long. Trimming removed 5 bases from V and 6 bases from J; junction bases left unmatched: 7. Germline V lookup: CDR1 SGHVS, CDR2 FNYEAQ. DNA for the CDR3: TGTGCCAGCAGCCAATTGGGACTACTCAATGAGCAGTTCTTC. Protein: CASSQLGLLNEQFF. Full variable domain (missing parts from reference TRBV7-6 and TRBJ2-1): GAGVSQSPRYKVTKRGQDVALRCDPISGHVSLYWYRQALGQGPEFLTYFNYEAQQDKSGLPNDRFSAERPEGSISTLTIQRTEQRDSAMYRCASSQLGLLNEQFFGPGTRLTVL.

The chain is built from TRBV28 and TRBJ1-5; 9 bases line up with TRBD1. Per the germline V gene, CDR1 is MDHEN and CDR2 is SYDVKM. V shed 8 bases and J 2 bases; nucleotides not matched to a gene: 10. CDR3 length equals 16 residues. CDR3 nucleotide sequence: TGTGCCAGCCGACGGACAGGGGATAGTGGCAATCAGCCCCAGCATTTT. Translating gives CASRRTGDSGNQPQHF.

The V and J genes are TRBV6-1 and TRBJ2-5, with D tentatively TRBD2 (6 bases). V was cut by 0 bases and J by 4 bases, with 9 bases left in between. Looked up from germline, CDR1 is MNHNS and CDR2 is SASEGT. The CDR3 runs 14 residues. The DNA for the CDR3 is TGTGCCAGCAGTGAAGCGGGAGGTGCAGAGACCCAGTACTTC. Its protein product is CASSEAGGAETQYF.

The chain links TRBV19 to TRBJ2-7; a possible D gene is TRBD2 (6 bases). Germline loops: CDR1 LNHDA, CDR2 SQIVND (reference sequence). This CDR3 spans 12 amino acids. The ends were cut back, 7 bases at V and 3 bases at J, with 10 bases in the middle. CDR3 nucleotides: TGTGCCAGTATCGGGGGAAACTACGAGCAGTACTTC. It specifies CASIGGNYEQYF.

The chain recombines TRBV7-8 with TRBJ2-7, with D perhaps matching TRBD1 (6 bases). The germline V gene has CDR1 SGHVS and CDR2 FQNEAQ. The CDR3 is made up of 16 amino acids. V lost 0 bases and J 3 bases, leaving 15 bases between the germline ends. Written as DNA, the CDR3 is TGTGCCAGCAGCTTAGCGCGTCCAGGGGAAGGCTACGAGCAGTACTTC. This translates into CASSLARPGEGYEQYF.

The chain uses TRBV2 and TRBJ2-3; 9 bases align to TRBD1. CDR3 length: 17 residues. Trimming at V came to 8 bases and at J to 1 base, leaving 13 bases not matched to a gene. The germline V gene encodes CDR1 SNHLY and CDR2 FYNNEI. The DNA for the CDR3 is TGTGCCAGCGTGGTCGGGTTGGGACAGGGCGGCACAGATACGCAGTATTTT. Its protein product is CASVVGLGQGGTDTQYF.

The chain has TRBV5-1 and TRBJ2-3; no reliable D call. Germline assignment: CDR1 SGHRS and CDR2 YFSETQ. The CDR3 totals 13 residues. Trimming pared 3 bases from V and 4 bases from J, leaving 9 bases between. The CDR3 loop is CASSSLEADTQYF. CDR3 DNA: TGCGCCAGCAGCTCCCTAGAGGCAGATACGCAGTATTTT.

The chain joins TRBV14 to TRBJ1-2; D gene uncertain. The germline CDR1 and CDR2 sequences are SGHDN and FVKESK. The CDR3 is 14 residues long. Trimming pared 0 bases from V and 3 bases from J, leaving 8 bases between. The CDR3 sequence is CASSQEGGYYGYTF. The CDR3 nucleotides read TGTGCCAGCAGCCAAGAGGGAGGGTACTATGGCTACACCTTC.

Regarding this clone: A read error may account for a junction end that differs from germline. The chain is built from TRBV19 and TRBJ2-7; 11 bases are shared with TRBD1. Germline V gene data show CDR1 as LNHDA and CDR2 as SQIVND (reference sequence). The CDR3 consists of 15 residues. For the CDR3, the DNA is TGTGCCAGTAGTAAGGGACAGGGGGGCGTCTACGGGCAGTACTTC. Translation gives CASSKGQGGVYGQYF.

The chain carries TRBV12-5 and TRBJ2-1, with D tentatively TRBD1 (5 bases). Deletions cut 7 bases from V and 5 bases from J, with 12 bases between. Germline loops: CDR1 LGHNT, CDR2 FRNRAP. The CDR3 length is 13 residues. CDR3 nucleotide sequence: TGTGCTAGTGCCCCAGGGTTTGACAATGAGCAGTTCTTC. Translation gives CASAPGFDNEQFF. Supplemented by reference TRBV12-5 and TRBJ2-1, the full variable domain reads DARVTQTPRHKVTEMGQEVTMRCQPILGHNTVFWYRQTMMQGLELLAYFRNRAPLDDSGMPKDRFSAEMPDATLATLKIQPSEPRDSAVYFCASAPGFDNEQFFGPGTRLTVL.

The CDR3 DNA reads TGTGCCAGCAGACCCACAGGGGGGACCCAACAGCCCCAGCATTTT. This encodes CASRPTGGTQQPQHF. The chain carries TRBV6-1 and TRBJ1-5, with 8 nucleotides matching TRBD1. Germline V CDR1 and CDR2: MNHNS, SASEGT. Trimming took 6 bases from V and 7 from J; bases not matched to a gene: 11. The CDR3 consists of 15 residues.

V is TRBV6-4 and J is TRBJ1-5; D possibly corresponds to TRBD1 (5 bases). V shed 7 bases and J shed 7 bases, with 17 bases lying between them. Germline V CDR1 and CDR2: MRHNA, SNTAGT. The CDR3 consists of 14 residues. CDR3 in DNA: TGTGCCAGCACCCTTGGGGCCCCATGGCAGCCCCAGCATTTT. Translated: CASTLGAPWQPQHF.

J is TRBJ2-2 and V is TRBV7-9, with D maybe TRBD1 (6 bases). V shed 1 base and J shed 1 base, with 7 bases lying between them. This CDR3 is built from 15 residues. Germline lookup yields CDR1 SEHNR and CDR2 FQNEAQ (reference sequence). The CDR3 DNA is TGTGCCAGCAGCTTAGACAGGGAGAACACCGGGGAGCTGTTTTTT. It encodes CASSLDRENTGELFF.

The genes are TRBV11-2 and TRBJ2-5, with TRBD1 identical over 9 bases. The J call could be wrong; TRBJ2-7 is a better fit for the DNA end. This CDR3 has 18 residues. Germline CDR1 SGHAT, CDR2 FQNNGV. Written as DNA, the CDR3 is TGTGCCAGCAGAATTCACCCGGTTTCCCGGGACAGGGTTTCCGAGCAGTACTTC. Amino acids: CASRIHPVSRDRVSEQYF.

This rearrangement joins TRBV6-6 to TRBJ2-5; maybe TRBD1 (6 bases). Between the trimmed V and J ends, which lost 6 bases and 1 base, there was a span of 15 bases. The V gene's germline CDR1 is MNHNY and CDR2 SVGAGI (reference sequence). The CDR3 covers 15 residues. The CDR3 DNA reads as TGTGCCAGCAGGGGATCCGGGACACTCCAAGAGACCCAGTACTTC. Its protein is CASRGSGTLQETQYF.

About this clone: Other DNA sequences in this sample translate to the same CDR3. The chain uses TRBV6-6 and TRBJ1-1, with TRBD1 identical over 8 bases. With 4 bases clipped from V and 7 bases from J, the junction kept 11 bases outside the gene matches. Germline CDR1 MNHNY, CDR2 SVGAGI (reference sequence). The length of the CDR3 is 15 residues. The CDR3 sequence: CASSSSQGGMSEAFF. Written as DNA, the CDR3 is TGTGCCAGCAGTTCCTCACAGGGGGGTATGAGTGAAGCTTTCTTT.

The chain has TRBV7-6 and TRBJ1-3; D remains unclear. Germline V CDR1 and CDR2: SGHVS, FNYEAQ. The ends were cut back, 6 bases at V and 0 bases at J, with 6 bases in the middle. The CDR3 has 13 amino acids. CDR3 protein: CASRQDSGNTIYF. The CDR3 DNA reads as TGTGCCAGCAGACAAGACTCTGGAAACACCATATATTTT.

This chain links TRBV4-2 with TRBJ2-1, with a tentative D call TRBD2 (6 bases). The CDR3 contains 15 residues. Trimming shortened V by 0 bases and J by 14 bases, and 20 bases separated the two germline ends. Germline V gives CDR1 LGHNA, CDR2 YNFKEQ. The CDR3 DNA follows: TGTGCCAGCAGCCAAGATCTAGTGACGGGAGCCGTCGAGTTCTTC. Its translation: CASSQDLVTGAVEFF.

The chain recombines TRBV11-2 with TRBJ2-7; possibly TRBD2 for D (5 bases). The germline CDR1 and CDR2 sequences are SGHAT and FQNNGV. The CDR3 runs 16 residues. Trimming took 6 bases from V and 1 from J, leaving 19 bases between them. CDR3 sequence (DNA): TGTGCCAGCAGTCTTTATAGTTTCGGGAATTCCTACGAGCAGTACTTC. Translated: CASSLYSFGNSYEQYF.

The chain employs TRBV11-3 and TRBJ2-2; D might be TRBD1 (6 bases). Germline-derived CDR1 and CDR2 are SGHNT and YENEEA. The CDR3 is made up of 14 amino acids. Trimming pared 1 base from V and 6 bases from J, leaving 9 bases between. The CDR3 spells CASSLVRGSGELFF. The CDR3 bases are TGTGCCAGCAGCTTAGTTAGGGGGTCCGGGGAGCTGTTTTTT.

The gene calls are TRBV7-7 and TRBJ2-3; TRBD1 agrees at 9 bases. Germline loops: CDR1 SSHAT, CDR2 FNYEAQ (reference sequence). The CDR3 extends over 15 amino acids. V shed 5 bases, J shed 0 bases, and the junction held 3 bases outside the gene matches. CDR3 nucleotide sequence: TGTGCCAGCAGCCGTGGACAGGGGAGCACAGATACGCAGTATTTT. Translation gives CASSRGQGSTDTQYF.